The 32 T cell receptor beta chains presented below share a single source sample, sequenced in a study of T cell responses to AZD1222 COVID-19 vaccine. Method: immunoSEQ multiplex PCR; TCRdb's copy keeps in-frame clones and lacks some. The sample shows some 120,000 clones, roughly 89% of them seen only once. The starting material was peripheral blood, obtained on day 0 of AZD1222 vaccination. The receptors stem from an adult in good health.

This chain connects TRBV19 to TRBJ1-3; the match to TRBD1 covers 9 bases. Trimming at V came to 7 bases and at J to 2 bases, leaving 9 bases not matched to a gene. The CDR3 is 16 residues long. CDR1 and CDR2 (germline): LNHDA, SQIVND (reference sequence). CDR3 sequence: CASNDPGQGPGNTIYF. CDR3 bases: TGTGCCAGTAACGATCCGGGACAGGGACCTGGAAACACCATATATTTT.

The V and J genes are TRBV6-4 and TRBJ2-3; 10 bases map to TRBD2. The germline V gene has CDR1 MRHNA and CDR2 SNTAGT. V trimming: 3 bases; J trimming: 6 bases; junction bases outside the gene matches: 9. The CDR3 runs to 16 residues. The DNA for the CDR3 is TGTGCCAGCAGTGATAGTCTAGCGGGGGCCGGGGATACGCAGTATTTT. As protein: CASSDSLAGAGDTQYF.

The rearrangement uses TRBV19 and TRBJ2-3, with 9 bases matching TRBD1. Germline loops: CDR1 LNHDA, CDR2 SQIVND (reference sequence). After removal of 5 bases from V and 4 bases from J, the junction contained 7 bases not matched to a gene. The CDR3 spans 15 residues. The CDR3 loop reads CASSHRGRGADTQYF. DNA for the CDR3: TGTGCCAGTAGTCACAGGGGGCGCGGGGCAGATACGCAGTATTTT. Using reference TRBV19 and TRBJ2-3 for the parts outside the CDR3, the full variable domain is DGGITQSPKYLFRKEGQNVTLSCEQNLNHDAMYWYRQDPGQGLRLIYYSQIVNDFQKGDIAEGYSVSREKKESFPLTVTSAQKNPTAFYLCASSHRGRGADTQYFGPGTRLTVL.

The chain carries TRBV10-3 and TRBJ2-2, with 11 bases that match TRBD2. There are 16 residues in the CDR3. CDR1 is ENHRY, CDR2 SYGVKD, per germline. V trimming: 4 bases; J trimming: 7 bases; junction bases outside the gene matches: 8. The CDR3 here is CAISGALGLADGELFF. The CDR3 DNA sequence: TGTGCCATCAGTGGAGCATTGGGACTAGCGGACGGGGAGCTGTTTTTT.

V is TRBV5-6 and J is TRBJ1-4; possible D gene TRBD1, 5 bases. This CDR3 comprises 14 residues. Germline V gene sequence: CDR1 SGHDT, CDR2 YYEEEE. Trimming stripped 4 bases from V and 0 bases from J, with 7 bases between. In DNA form, the CDR3 reads TGTGCCAGCAGCCGGGACGCAACTAATGAAAAACTGTTTTTT. It translates to CASSRDATNEKLFF.

The chain combines TRBV5-1 with TRBJ1-4; D not resolved. CDR1 and CDR2 from the germline V gene are SGHRS and YFSETQ. The CDR3 totals 20 residues. V was shortened by 6 bases and J by 4 bases, with 31 bases between the two germline ends. The CDR3 sequence: CASIPPMDLPKQRHNEKLFF. The DNA for the CDR3 is TGCGCCAGCATCCCCCCCATGGATCTGCCCAAACAGCGCCATAATGAAAAACTGTTTTTT. Variable domain in full (rest from reference TRBV5-1 and TRBJ1-4): KAGVTQTPRYLIKTRGQQVTLSCSPISGHRSVSWYQQTPGQGLQFLFEYFSETQRNKGNFPGRFSGRQFSNSRSEMNVSTLELGDSALYLCASIPPMDLPKQRHNEKLFFGSGTQLSVL.

The chain recombines TRBV29-1 with TRBJ1-2, with a tentative D call TRBD1 (5 bases). CDR3 length: 13 residues. In germline, CDR1 is SQVTM, CDR2 ANQGSEA. V lost 4 bases, J lost 5 bases, and 14 bases lay in between. Here the CDR3 DNA reads TGCAGCGTTGCCGCTGGGGGAACTTATGGCTACACCTTC. Translating gives CSVAAGGTYGYTF.

This clone appeared once. This chain links TRBV4-1 with TRBJ1-5; tentatively, D is TRBD1 (5 bases). Germline-derived CDR1 and CDR2 are MGHRA and YSYEKL. The CDR3 runs to 16 residues. Trimming cost V 0 bases and J 2 bases, with 11 bases left between them. In nucleotides, the CDR3 is TGCGCCAGCAGCCAAGATTCACTGGGGGGCAATCAGCCCCAGCATTTT. Translated, it gives CASSQDSLGGNQPQHF.

The chain is built from TRBV19 and TRBJ2-7; the match to TRBD1 covers 8 bases. J was trimmed by 3 bases and V by 6 bases; bases with no gene match: 4. The CDR3 sequence is 13 residues long. CDR1 is LNHDA and CDR2 is SQIVND in the germline V gene (reference sequence). The CDR3 sequence: CASRGDRGYEQYF. In nucleotides, the CDR3 is TGTGCCAGTAGGGGTGACAGGGGCTACGAGCAGTACTTC.

The rearrangement links TRBV10-3 to TRBJ2-1; possible D gene TRBD2, 5 bases. This CDR3 spans 11 amino acids. From germline, CDR1 is ENHRY and CDR2 SYGVKD. V was cut by 8 bases and J by 9 bases, with 11 bases left in between. The CDR3 reads CAIGLGSEQFF. For the CDR3, the DNA is TGTGCCATCGGCCTGGGGAGTGAGCAGTTCTTC.

V gene TRBV4-1 combines with J gene TRBJ1-5, with D perhaps matching TRBD1 (6 bases). The length of the CDR3 is 16 residues. The V end was cut by 4 bases, the J end by 0 bases, with 13 bases between. Germline CDR1 reads MGHRA; CDR2 reads YSYEKL. Written as DNA, the CDR3 is TGCGCCAGCAGCCGCTTCATCAGGGGTAGCAATCAGCCCCAGCATTTT. Translated: CASSRFIRGSNQPQHF.

The chain's CDR3 is CASSLGRRGLTGANVLTF. The CDR3 DNA reads as TGTGCCAGCAGCTTAGGGCGCAGGGGGCTAACTGGGGCCAACGTCCTGACTTTC. V is TRBV7-8 and J is TRBJ2-6; 8 positions match TRBD1. The germline CDR1 and CDR2 sequences are SGHVS and FQNEAQ. The CDR3 runs 18 residues. Trimming removed 1 base from V and 2 bases from J; junction bases left unmatched: 7.

The rearrangement links TRBV19 to TRBJ2-2, with a weak D call TRBD1 (6 bases). Trimming removed 4 bases at V and 3 bases at J, with 12 bases between. The CDR3 has 15 residues. Germline CDR1 reads LNHDA; CDR2 reads SQIVND (reference sequence). DNA for the CDR3: TGTGCCAGTAGTACCCGACAGGTATACACCGGGGAGCTGTTTTTT. Protein sequence: CASSTRQVYTGELFF.

The chain links TRBV6-5 to TRBJ2-2, with TRBD1 identical over 9 bases. Unmatched junction bases numbered 1, after V lost 5 bases and J lost 3 bases. This CDR3 has 14 residues. Per the germline V gene, CDR1 is MNHEY and CDR2 is SVGAGI. The CDR3 is CASSRDRDTGELFF. CDR3 sequence (DNA): TGTGCCAGCAGTCGGGACAGGGACACCGGGGAGCTGTTTTTT.

The CDR3 coding sequence is TGTGCCAGTAGGCTAGACAGGGGAGGCAATCAGCCCCAGCATTTT. Amino acid sequence: CASRLDRGGNQPQHF. V is TRBV19 and J is TRBJ1-5, with 8 bases lining up with TRBD1. V was pared by 6 bases and J by 2 bases, with 6 bases of the junction left unmatched. The CDR3 contains 15 residues. Germline assignment: CDR1 LNHDA and CDR2 SQIVND (reference sequence).

J is TRBJ1-1 and V is TRBV9, with D uncertain. Trimming removed 0 bases at V and 7 bases at J, with 13 bases between. CDR1 and CDR2 (germline): SGDLS, YYNGEE. This CDR3 contains 14 residues. This chain's CDR3 is CASSVGAGSNEAFF. Here the CDR3 DNA reads TGTGCCAGCAGCGTAGGTGCAGGCTCTAATGAAGCTTTCTTT.

The J gene is TRBJ1-2, the V gene TRBV7-8; D uncertain. Trimming left V 2 bases short and J 4 bases short, with 11 bases between. The CDR3 spans 14 residues. CDR1 SGHVS and CDR2 FQNEAQ come from the germline V gene. Here the CDR3 reads CASSLSREIYGYTF. The CDR3 nucleotides read TGTGCCAGCAGCTTAAGCCGGGAAATCTATGGCTACACCTTC.

The V and J genes are TRBV5-5 and TRBJ2-7; 10 positions agree with TRBD2. J gave up 2 bases and V 3 bases, and 5 bases lay outside the gene matches. The CDR3 totals 15 residues. Germline V CDR1 and CDR2: SGHKS, YYEKEE (reference sequence). The CDR3, as DNA: TGTGCCAGCAGCTCCAGCGGGAGGGAACCCTACGAGCAGTACTTC. The encoded protein is CASSSSGREPYEQYF.

The chain has TRBV27 and TRBJ1-4, with TRBD1 matching over 7 bases. Germline-derived CDR1 and CDR2 are MNHEY and SMNVEV (reference sequence). With V trimmed by 3 bases and J by 5 bases, 6 bases remained unmatched. This CDR3 has 15 amino acids. The CDR3 loop reads CASSFVRDRNEKLFF. CDR3 nucleotides: TGTGCCAGCAGTTTCGTCCGGGACAGAAATGAAAAACTGTTTTTT. Together with reference TRBV27 and TRBJ1-4, the CDR3 gives the full variable domain: EAQVTQNPRYLITVTGKKLTVTCSQNMNHEYMSWYRQDPGLGLRQIYYSMNVEVTDKGDVPEGYKVSRKEKRNFPLILESPSPNQTSLYFCASSFVRDRNEKLFFGSGTQLSVL.

This rearrangement joins TRBV11-3 to TRBJ2-1, with TRBD2 matching 8 bases. The CDR3 loop spans 14 amino acids. Germline V gives CDR1 SGHNT, CDR2 YENEEA. The trim removed 2 bases at V and 7 bases at J, leaving 4 bases unmatched. The CDR3 coding sequence is TGTGCCAGCAGCTTATTGTCTAGCGGGAATGAGCAGTTCTTC. Translation gives CASSLLSSGNEQFF.

The rearrangement links TRBV6-5 to TRBJ2-5, with a weak D call TRBD2 (6 bases). The germline V and J ends were trimmed by 6 bases and 2 bases, with 13 bases remaining between them. Germline V CDR1 and CDR2: MNHEY, SVGAGI. The CDR3 runs to 14 residues. CDR3 nucleotide sequence: TGTGCCAGCAGACGTATTGGGGGGCAAGAGACCCAGTACTTC. Its protein product is CASRRIGGQETQYF.

Turning to this clone: A junction boundary mismatches the germline segment, possibly from a read error. V is TRBV3-1 (or the pseudogene TRBV3-2) and J is TRBJ2-7; unclear D gene. CDR1 LGHDT and CDR2 YNNKEL come from the germline V gene (reference sequence). There are 14 residues in the CDR3. CDR3 coding DNA: TGTGCCAGCAGCGAAGACATTTTTTTCAACGAGCAGTACTTC. Protein sequence: CASSEDIFFNEQYF.

J is TRBJ2-1 and V is TRBV6-2 or TRBV6-3; D not certain. In germline, CDR1 is MNHEY, CDR2 SVGEGT. The CDR3 runs to 16 residues. Trimming shortened V by 6 bases and J by 0 bases, and 15 bases separated the two germline ends. CDR3 sequence reads: CASSPRLAYSYNEQFF. In DNA form, the CDR3 reads TGTGCCAGCAGCCCCAGACTTGCCTACTCCTACAATGAGCAGTTCTTC.

This chain uses TRBV4-1 with TRBJ1-1; possible D gene TRBD1, 5 bases. The CDR3 totals 16 residues. In germline, CDR1 is MGHRA, CDR2 YSYEKL. V was shortened by 3 bases and J by 5 bases, with 19 bases between the two germline ends. CDR3: CASSQSRASGNTEAFF. In DNA form, the CDR3 reads TGCGCCAGCAGCCAGAGCAGGGCCTCGGGGAATACTGAAGCTTTCTTT.

The V gene is TRBV28, the J gene TRBJ1-5; possibly TRBD1 for D (5 bases). V was shortened by 3 bases and J by 3 bases, with 24 bases between the two germline ends. Looked up from germline, CDR1 is MDHEN and CDR2 is SYDVKM. The CDR3 is 19 amino acids. The CDR3, as DNA: TGTGCCAGCAGTTTTAGGGGATCCTGGGAATCGGGCTACAATCAGCCCCAGCATTTT. Translating it yields CASSFRGSWESGYNQPQHF.

The rearrangement joins TRBV12-3 or TRBV12-4 to TRBJ1-5, with no clear D. This CDR3 spans 13 amino acids. Trimming removed 1 base at V and 7 bases at J, with 8 bases between. CDR3 protein: CASSLDGKQPQHF. In nucleotides, the CDR3 is TGTGCCAGCAGTTTAGACGGGAAGCAGCCCCAGCATTTT.

The chain is built from TRBV3-1 (or the pseudogene TRBV3-2) and TRBJ1-1; TRBD1 agrees at 7 bases. The J segment lost 4 bases and the V segment lost 1 base, leaving 6 bases of the junction unmatched. The CDR3 has 15 residues. CDR1 is LGHDT and CDR2 is YNNKEL in the germline V gene (reference sequence). Written as DNA, the CDR3 is TGTGCCAGCAGCCAAGGTGCAGGGGGGGGCACTGAAGCTTTCTTT. Encoded protein: CASSQGAGGGTEAFF.

This rearrangement joins TRBV5-1 to TRBJ1-4; 10 bases are a match to TRBD1. Per germline, CDR1 SGHRS and CDR2 YFSETQ. This CDR3 is 19 amino acids long. J was trimmed by 2 bases and V by 3 bases; bases with no gene match: 13. In DNA, the CDR3 is TGCGCCAGCAGCTCCCGGGACAGGGGCGGTTTAGCTACTAATGAAAAACTGTTTTTT. This codes for CASSSRDRGGLATNEKLFF.

This chain connects TRBV11-2 to TRBJ2-3, with D possibly matching TRBD2 (5 bases). Looked up from germline, CDR1 is SGHAT and CDR2 is FQNNGV. Trimming removed 1 base at V and 0 bases at J, with 5 bases between. This CDR3 region has 14 residues. For the CDR3, the DNA is TGTGCCAGCAGCTTAGCGGGGAGCACAGATACGCAGTATTTT. Its protein product is CASSLAGSTDTQYF.

This rearrangement joins TRBV18 to TRBJ2-7, with 7 nucleotides matching TRBD1. V trimming: 3 bases; J trimming: 1 base; junction bases outside the gene matches: 3. This CDR3 has 14 amino acids. Germline loops: CDR1 KGHSH, CDR2 LQKENI. The CDR3 DNA reads TGTGCCAGCTCACCGCTGGGACAGTCCTACGAGCAGTACTTC. This sequence encodes CASSPLGQSYEQYF.

This rearrangement joins TRBV29-1 to TRBJ2-5; the match to TRBD2 covers 14 bases. V shed 4 bases, J shed 1 base, and the junction held 5 bases outside the gene matches. CDR3 length: 16 residues. The germline gives CDR1 SQVTM, CDR2 ANQGSEA. CDR3 protein: CSVARTSGRRQETQYF. In DNA form, the CDR3 reads TGCAGCGTTGCCAGGACTAGCGGGAGGCGCCAAGAGACCCAGTACTTC.

The gene calls are TRBV28 and TRBJ2-7; the D gene could be TRBD1 or TRBD2 (5 bases each). Trimming left V 7 bases short and J 1 base short, with 11 bases between. Per germline, CDR1 MDHEN and CDR2 SYDVKM. The CDR3 spans 13 residues. The CDR3 nucleotides read TGTGCCAGCAACGGGGACCGATCCTACGAGCAGTACTTC. Its translation is CASNGDRSYEQYF.